These 32 T cell receptor beta chains came from one sample sequenced in a study of identical twins. TCRdb re-analysed the 5' RACE reads in MiXCR, keeping a single row per CDR3 protein. Altogether 650,000 to 800,000 distinct CDR3 sequences are present, roughly 8% being singletons, with the ten largest covering approximately 0.89%. This same sample was also taken into another study, of yellow fever vaccine responses in identical twins.

The sequenced sample was PBMCs. All receptors come from a young woman in good health.

V gene TRBV2 combines with J gene TRBJ2-4, with 8 bases lining up with TRBD1. Germline lookup yields CDR1 SNHLY and CDR2 FYNNEI. Trimming at V came to 0 bases and at J to 0 bases, leaving 4 bases not matched to a gene. The CDR3 totals 17 residues. As DNA, the CDR3 is TGTGCCAGCAGTGAAGCCCGACAGGGGCTAGCCAAAAACATTCAGTACTTC. It translates to CASSEARQGLAKNIQYF.

This clonotype occurred a few times. The J gene is TRBJ2-1, the V gene TRBV6-2 or TRBV6-3; D may be TRBD1 (5 bases). CDR3 length: 13 residues. Germline V gives CDR1 MNHEY, CDR2 SVGEGT. V was pared by 11 bases and J by 6 bases, with 17 bases between. CDR3 nucleotide sequence: TGTGCCTCCTGGGGCCTAGTGAGCAATGAGCAGTTCTTC. It codes for CASWGLVSNEQFF.

This clonotype was found a few times. V is TRBV7-2 and J is TRBJ2-7, with 8 bases fitting TRBD1. With V trimmed by 5 bases and J by 4 bases, 7 bases remained unmatched. This CDR3 has 14 amino acids. Germline CDR1 reads SGHTA; CDR2 reads FQGNSA. In DNA form, the CDR3 reads TGTGCCAGCAGCCCCCGGACAGGGTTGTACGAGCAGTACTTC. Translation: CASSPRTGLYEQYF.

This clonotype was recorded a few times. V and J are TRBV15 and TRBJ1-3; no clear D gene. The CDR3 is made up of 15 amino acids. V was shortened by 2 bases and J by 4 bases, with 12 bases between the two germline ends. From germline, CDR1 is LNHNV and CDR2 YYDKDF (reference sequence). The CDR3 sequence is CATSRPVGSGNTIYF. The CDR3, as DNA: TGTGCCACCAGCAGACCGGTGGGATCCGGAAACACCATATATTTT.

This clonotype was counted at least ten times. The rearrangement uses TRBV11-3 and TRBJ2-1; 11 nucleotides align to TRBD2. CDR1 and CDR2 from the germline V gene are SGHNT and YENEEA. Trimming took 6 bases from V and 7 from J; bases not matched to a gene: 8. CDR3 length: 15 residues. In DNA form, the CDR3 reads TGTGCCAGCAGTAAAACTAGCGGGAGTACTAATGAGCAGTTCTTC. It is translated as CASSKTSGSTNEQFF. The complete variable domain, with remaining parts taken from reference TRBV11-3 and TRBJ2-1, reads EAGVVQSPRYKIIEKKQPVAFWCNPISGHNTLYWYLQNLGQGPELLIRYENEEAVDDSQLPKDRFSAERLKGVDSTLKIQPAELGDSAVYLCASSKTSGSTNEQFFGPGTRLTVL.

This clonotype was picked up a small number of times. CDR3 region: CATRGEKSYEQYF. The CDR3 nucleotides are TGTGCCACCCGGGGGGAAAAGTCCTACGAGCAGTACTTC. This rearrangement joins TRBV25-1 to TRBJ2-7, with 7 bases that match TRBD2. The V gene end was trimmed by 10 bases and the J gene end by 1 base; junction bases not matched to a gene: 7. Germline V gene data show CDR1 as MGHDK and CDR2 as SYGVNS. The length of the CDR3 is 13 residues.

On this clonotype itself: At one end, the junction sequence differs from germline, possibly due to a read error. The V call is TRBV3-1, the J call TRBJ2-1, with 8 bases that match TRBD2. Germline V CDR1 and CDR2: LGHDT, YNNKEL (reference sequence). The CDR3 totals 17 residues. The CDR3, as DNA: TGTGCCAGCTGCCAATTCGGGGGGGCCGGCTCCTACAATGAGCAGTTCTTC. Translating it yields CASCQFGGAGSYNEQFF.

The chain recombines TRBV24-1 with TRBJ2-1; 9 bases match TRBD2. Germline V CDR1 and CDR2: KGHDR, SFDVKD. This CDR3 contains 19 residues. V shed 9 bases and J 0 bases; nucleotides not matched to a gene: 17. The DNA for the CDR3 is TGTGCCACCCGGGGCCACTCGGGGTTTAGCGGGGGCTCCTACAATGAGCAGTTCTTC. Translated, it gives CATRGHSGFSGGSYNEQFF.

This clonotype was found once. One base away lies a much larger clone, so this may be a sequencing read error. V and J are TRBV7-9 and TRBJ1-4; no definite D call. V gave up 5 bases and J gave up 5 bases, with 12 bases separating them. Germline loops: CDR1 SEHNR, CDR2 FQNEAQ (reference sequence). This CDR3 contains 14 residues. The CDR3 loop reads CASSGEQLNEKLFF. The DNA of the CDR3 is TGTGCCAGCAGCGGGGAACAGCTGAATGAAAAACTGTTTTTT. Based on the CDR3 plus reference TRBV7-9 and TRBJ1-4, the full variable domain is DTGVSQNPRHKITKRGQNVTFRCDPISEHNRLYWYRQTLGQGPEFLTYFQNEAQLEKSRLLSDRFSAERPKGSFSTLEIQRTEQGDSAMYLCASSGEQLNEKLFFGSGTQLSVL.

This clonotype was seen only a few times. The chain links TRBV11-3 to TRBJ2-3, with D tentatively TRBD1 or TRBD2 (5 bases each). Germline CDR1 and CDR2: SGHNT and YENEEA. Trimming removed 5 bases from V and 6 bases from J, with 18 bases in between. CDR3 length: 15 amino acids. The CDR3 sequence is CASSRRGPEVDTQYF. For the CDR3, the DNA is TGTGCCAGCAGCCGCCGGGGACCTGAGGTGGATACGCAGTATTTT.

This clonotype has at least ten counts. V and J are TRBV15 and TRBJ2-7, with 14 bases fitting TRBD2. V gave up 1 base and J gave up 5 bases; unmatched junction bases: 4. CDR1 is LNHNV, CDR2 YYDKDF, per germline (reference sequence). This CDR3 region has 16 residues. The CDR3 reads CATSRGLAGGSNEQYF. CDR3 bases: TGTGCCACCAGCAGAGGACTAGCGGGGGGGAGCAACGAGCAGTACTTC.

This chain links TRBV29-1 with TRBJ2-1; D unclear. Germline CDR1 SQVTM, CDR2 ANQGSEA. The CDR3 has 13 residues. Trimming left V 8 bases short and J 4 bases short, with 15 bases between. The CDR3 loop is CSSSRQTYNEQFF. The CDR3 nucleotides read TGCAGCTCATCTAGGCAGACTTACAATGAGCAGTTCTTC.

The CDR3 loop is CATSRTRELAETQYF. CDR3 nucleotide sequence: TGTGCCACCAGCAGGACTAGGGAGTTGGCAGAGACCCAGTACTTC. J is TRBJ2-5 and V is TRBV15; tentative D call: TRBD2 (6 bases). The V end lost 3 bases, the J end lost 4 bases, and 15 bases lay between the germline ends. The CDR3 sequence is 15 residues long. CDR1 LNHNV and CDR2 YYDKDF come from the germline V gene (reference sequence).

The chain links TRBV7-2 to TRBJ2-7, with D perhaps TRBD2 (5 bases). CDR3 length equals 13 residues. Germline CDR1 SGHTA, CDR2 FQGNSA. V lost 4 bases and J 3 bases, leaving 10 bases between the germline ends. The CDR3 bases are TGTGCCAGCAGCTACGGACTTTACTACGAGCAGTACTTC. Its translation is CASSYGLYYEQYF.

This clonotype was detected many times. The chain couples TRBV20-1 to TRBJ1-4, with TRBD1 matching over 7 bases. Germline CDR1 DFQATT, CDR2 SNEGSKA (reference sequence). The V segment lost 5 bases and the J segment 7 bases; nucleotides outside the gene matches: 4. The CDR3 spans 12 residues. The chain's CDR3 is CSAWDSFEKLFF. DNA for the CDR3: TGCAGTGCTTGGGACAGCTTTGAAAAACTGTTTTTT.

The chain joins TRBV2 to TRBJ2-1; D is undetermined. Looked up from germline, CDR1 is SNHLY and CDR2 is FYNNEI. The CDR3 runs to 13 residues. Trimming stripped 2 bases from V and 5 bases from J, with 7 bases between. The CDR3 DNA follows: TGTGCCAGCAGTGAATCGGGCGACAATGAGCAGTTCTTC. Translated, it gives CASSESGDNEQFF.

CDR3: CASSGTGLAQYEQYF. The CDR3 DNA follows: TGTGCCAGCAGTGGGACGGGACTAGCGCAATACGAGCAGTACTTC. The chain joins TRBV28 to TRBJ2-7; 10 bases are shared with TRBD2. The CDR3 contains 15 residues. Germline-derived CDR1 and CDR2 are MDHEN and SYDVKM. V trimming: 5 bases; J trimming: 4 bases; junction bases outside the gene matches: 8.

This clonotype occurred a few times. V gene TRBV7-2 combines with J gene TRBJ2-1, with TRBD2 matching 12 bases. With 5 bases clipped from V and 5 bases from J, the junction kept 7 bases outside the gene matches. The CDR3 runs to 16 residues. CDR1 is SGHTA and CDR2 is FQGNSA in the germline V gene. The DNA of the CDR3 is TGTGCCAGCAGCACGACGACTAGCGGGAGTAACAATGAGCAGTTCTTC. This gives the protein CASSTTTSGSNNEQFF.

This clonotype was seen repeatedly, ten times or more. The J gene is TRBJ2-5, the V gene TRBV5-1; 9 bases match TRBD2. Germline V gene sequence: CDR1 SGHRS, CDR2 YFSETQ. This CDR3 spans 14 amino acids. Losses at the gene ends were 2 bases for V and 5 bases for J; bases not matched to a gene: 4. This CDR3 is CASSLGLARETQYF. The CDR3 nucleotides are TGCGCCAGCAGCTTAGGACTAGCGAGGGAGACCCAGTACTTC.

V gene TRBV7-9 combines with J gene TRBJ2-7, with TRBD2 matching 7 bases. J lost 2 bases, V lost 5 bases, and 3 bases had no gene match. The CDR3 runs 13 residues. Germline V gene data show CDR1 as SEHNR and CDR2 as FQNEAQ (reference sequence). The CDR3 is CASSREETYEQYF. The CDR3 DNA reads TGTGCCAGCAGCCGGGAGGAAACCTACGAGCAGTACTTC. Combining the CDR3 with reference TRBV7-9 and TRBJ2-7 gives the whole variable domain DTGVSQNPRHKITKRGQNVTFRCDPISEHNRLYWYRQTLGQGPEFLTYFQNEAQLEKSRLLSDRFSAERPKGSFSTLEIQRTEQGDSAMYLCASSREETYEQYFGPGTRLTVT.

This clonotype came up a few times. The chain links TRBV3-1 to TRBJ2-1; TRBD1 matches 8 bases. J lost 10 bases, V lost 9 bases, and 17 bases had no gene match. The CDR3 is 15 residues long. Germline lookup yields CDR1 LGHDT and CDR2 YNNKEL (reference sequence). The chain's CDR3 is CARWRALDRVGEQFF. The DNA for the CDR3 is TGTGCCAGATGGCGCGCGTTGGACAGGGTCGGCGAGCAGTTCTTC.

This rearrangement joins TRBV7-9 to TRBJ2-1; 13 positions match TRBD2. The CDR3 spans 16 residues. Germline CDR1 reads SEHNR; CDR2 reads FQNEAQ (reference sequence). After removal of 2 bases from V and 9 bases from J, the junction contained 7 bases not matched to a gene. The CDR3 sequence is CASSLTTSGRAFEQFF. As DNA, the CDR3 is TGTGCCAGCAGCTTAACTACTAGCGGGAGGGCCTTTGAGCAGTTCTTC.

The sample holds a few counts of this clonotype. The V gene is TRBV9, the J gene TRBJ2-3; a possible D gene is TRBD1 (6 bases). The CDR3 totals 15 residues. The germline V gene encodes CDR1 SGDLS and CDR2 YYNGEE. V was shortened by 4 bases and J by 6 bases, with 18 bases between the two germline ends. CDR3 nucleotides: TGTGCCAGCAGCCTTGGGGGCAACCTGGCGGATACGCAGTATTTT. This sequence encodes CASSLGGNLADTQYF.

This clonotype has at least ten counts. The chain links TRBV2 to TRBJ2-5, with 9 bases that match TRBD1. With 6 bases clipped from V and 5 bases from J, the junction kept 7 bases outside the gene matches. This CDR3 comprises 14 residues. The germline CDR1 and CDR2 sequences are SNHLY and FYNNEI. The CDR3 here is CASSGQGMGETQYF. CDR3 in DNA: TGTGCCAGCAGCGGACAGGGGATGGGGGAGACCCAGTACTTC.

This clonotype has only a few counts. The chain's CDR3 is CSARDDTGTGYNEQFF. CDR3 DNA sequence: TGCAGTGCTAGAGATGATACCGGGACAGGCTACAATGAGCAGTTCTTC. V is TRBV20-1 and J is TRBJ2-1; TRBD1 matches 8 bases. Germline CDR1 DFQATT, CDR2 SNEGSKA (reference sequence). CDR3 length: 16 residues. After removal of 0 bases from V and 3 bases from J, the junction contained 7 bases not matched to a gene.

This clonotype was seen repeatedly, ten times or more. V usage is TRBV3-1 and J usage is TRBJ1-1; D gene ambiguous. CDR3 length: 15 amino acids. V lost 6 bases and J 4 bases, leaving 18 bases between the germline ends. In germline, CDR1 is LGHDT, CDR2 YNNKEL (reference sequence). DNA of the CDR3: TGTGCCAGCAGTATCAGTGACACGGGAGGCACTGAAGCTTTCTTT. Its protein is CASSISDTGGTEAFF.

This clonotype was recorded at least ten times. The rearrangement joins TRBV20-1 to TRBJ2-7; 7 bases match TRBD1. Germline V gene lookup returns CDR1 DFQATT and CDR2 SNEGSKA (reference sequence). V lost 4 bases and J lost 1; bases outside the gene matches: 7. The CDR3 contains 14 residues. The CDR3 region is CSAKPGQRSYEQYF. The CDR3 DNA follows: TGCAGTGCTAAGCCGGGACAGAGATCCTACGAGCAGTACTTC.

This clonotype showed up just a few times. The genes are TRBV6-2 or TRBV6-3 and TRBJ2-5; TRBD2 matches 13 bases. This CDR3 is 18 amino acids long. Germline V gives CDR1 MNHEY, CDR2 SVGEGT. With 4 bases clipped from V and 2 bases from J, the junction kept 10 bases outside the gene matches. The CDR3 here is CASSSPMGLAGFQETQYF. CDR3 coding DNA: TGTGCCAGCAGTTCTCCAATGGGACTAGCGGGGTTTCAAGAGACCCAGTACTTC.

J is TRBJ2-3 and V is TRBV12-3 or TRBV12-4; TRBD1 matches 7 bases. This CDR3 comprises 15 residues. V trimming: 8 bases; J trimming: 4 bases; junction bases outside the gene matches: 12. The DNA of the CDR3 is TGTGCCAGCGCAGTGACAGGGCGGATCGCAGATACGCAGTATTTT. This encodes CASAVTGRIADTQYF.

This clonotype was picked up many times. The V and J genes are TRBV12-3 or TRBV12-4 and TRBJ2-1; D is possibly TRBD1 (5 bases). V was clipped by 5 bases and J by 2 bases, with 13 bases between them. The CDR3 loop spans 15 amino acids. CDR3: CASSPPGLPYNEQFF. The CDR3, as DNA: TGTGCCAGCAGTCCGCCAGGGTTACCCTACAATGAGCAGTTCTTC.

Only a few counts were recorded for this clonotype. V is TRBV5-4 and J is TRBJ2-7, with TRBD2 identical over 10 bases. The CDR3 loop spans 18 amino acids. Trimming removed 5 bases from V and 3 bases from J; junction bases left unmatched: 17. The germline gives CDR1 SGHNT, CDR2 YYREEE (reference sequence). As DNA, the CDR3 is TGTGCCAGCAGTACGAAAGTCGCTAGCGGGGGCCCTCTCTACGAGCAGTACTTC. It translates to CASSTKVASGGPLYEQYF.

This clonotype turned up a few times. The chain joins TRBV3-1 to TRBJ2-7; no clear D gene. This CDR3 contains 14 residues. The germline V gene encodes CDR1 LGHDT and CDR2 YNNKEL (reference sequence). The ends were cut back, 2 bases at V and 3 bases at J, with 11 bases in the middle. The CDR3: CASSQTKSHYEQYF. In DNA form, the CDR3 reads TGTGCCAGCAGCCAAACTAAGTCCCACTACGAGCAGTACTTC.